The 31 T cell receptor beta chains below were found in one sample sequenced in a study of blood T cells in healthy people across ages. Primers used in a second PCR of about 7 to 12 cycles were a sample-barcoded 5' primer and a J-beta primer mix. TCRdb independently ran MiXCR on the 5' RACE reads; one entry per CDR3 protein. The repertoire holds roughly 650,000 distinct CDR3 sequences, 32% seen once, with about 16% in the top ten. Material for sequencing was blood. The receptors were gathered from a woman older than 75 in good health.

The chain recombines TRBV20-1 with TRBJ2-5, with 9 bases matching TRBD1. This CDR3 comprises 16 residues. Germline V gene sequence: CDR1 DFQATT, CDR2 SNEGSKA (reference sequence). V gave up 1 base and J gave up 11 bases; unmatched junction bases: 17. CDR3 protein: CSARANRGQWDNEQYF. CDR3 DNA sequence: TGCAGTGCTAGAGCGAACAGGGGGCAGTGGGACAATGAGCAGTACTTC.

As to this clonotype: Since a much larger clone is just one base distant, this may be a read error. This chain's CDR3 is CASSFAGGDNEQYF. CDR3 coding DNA: TGTGCCAGCAGCTTTGCGGGGGGGGACAATGAGCAGTACTTC. This chain connects TRBV7-6 to TRBJ2-7; TRBD2 matches 9 bases. The V gene end was trimmed by 3 bases and the J gene end by 7 bases; junction bases not matched to a gene: 7. The germline V gene encodes CDR1 SGHVS and CDR2 FNYEAQ. This CDR3 spans 14 amino acids. Looking up the rest from reference TRBV7-6 and TRBJ2-7 gives the full variable domain: GAGVSQSPRYKVTKRGQDVALRCDPISGHVSLYWYRQALGQGPEFLTYFNYEAQQDKSGLPNDRFSAERPEGSISTLTIQRTEQRDSAMYRCASSFAGGDNEQYFGPGTRLTVT.

Comment on this clonotype: This may be a read error, as it is one base from a much larger clone. The rearrangement joins TRBV3-1 to TRBJ2-6; D might be TRBD1 or TRBD2, each matching 5 bases. Germline CDR1 is LGHDT and CDR2 is YNNKEL (reference sequence). The length of the CDR3 is 15 residues. The CDR3 region is CASSQAGPGANVRTF. The DNA of the CDR3 is TGTGCCAGCAGCCAAGCAGGGCCCGGGGCCAACGTCCGGACTTTC.

At least ten counts were recorded for this clonotype. The chain links TRBV4-1 to TRBJ1-4; 7 bases line up with TRBD1. Trimming took 4 bases from V and 5 from J; bases not matched to a gene: 7. The CDR3 runs 15 residues. Per germline, CDR1 MGHRA and CDR2 YSYEKL. The CDR3 here is CASSREGQRNEKLFF. In nucleotides, the CDR3 is TGCGCCAGCAGCCGCGAGGGACAGAGGAATGAAAAACTGTTTTTT.

This chain uses TRBV4-1 with TRBJ1-5; 7 positions match TRBD1. The CDR3 consists of 16 residues. Per germline, CDR1 MGHRA and CDR2 YSYEKL. J was trimmed by 3 bases and V by 3 bases; bases with no gene match: 8. The CDR3 here is CASSQTGQVDNQPQHF. For the CDR3, the DNA is TGCGCCAGCAGCCAGACTGGACAGGTTGACAATCAGCCCCAGCATTTT.

In its sample, this clonotype was seen many times. This chain uses TRBV7-2 with TRBJ1-4; D perhaps matches TRBD1 (5 bases). Trimming took off 5 bases at V and 7 bases at J, with 14 bases between the two ends. The CDR3 is made up of 14 amino acids. Looked up from germline, CDR1 is SGHTA and CDR2 is FQGNSA. The CDR3 DNA is TGTGCCAGCAGCCCTCGGATGGGGGGTGAAAAACTGTTTTTT. This gives the protein CASSPRMGGEKLFF.

This clonotype was picked up many times. The chain has TRBV11-1 and TRBJ2-7, with 12 nucleotides matching TRBD2. V shed 3 bases, J shed 5 bases, and the junction held 5 bases outside the gene matches. The CDR3 spans 15 residues. Germline CDR1 and CDR2: SGHAT and FQDESV (reference sequence). The CDR3 nucleotides read TGTGCCAGCAGCTTCAGCAGACTAGCGGGGGACGAGCAGTACTTC. This sequence encodes CASSFSRLAGDEQYF.

This clonotype was picked up many times. V gene TRBV28 combines with J gene TRBJ2-7; D perhaps matches TRBD2 (5 bases). Germline V CDR1 and CDR2: MDHEN, SYDVKM. V was trimmed by 2 bases and J by 1 base, leaving 12 bases between them. The CDR3 runs to 15 residues. The DNA of the CDR3 is TGTGCCAGCAGTTTAGGCCTTGGAGGATCCTACGAGCAGTACTTC. Its protein is CASSLGLGGSYEQYF.

This clonotype was seen a single time. At one of its ends the junction is not consistent with the germline gene, which may arise from a read error. This chain joins TRBV10-3 and TRBJ2-5; maybe TRBD1 (7 bases). Germline V lookup: CDR1 ENHRY, CDR2 SYGVKD. The CDR3 spans 15 residues. The CDR3 protein is CTIRPGGGGVTEQYF. The CDR3, as DNA: TGTACCATCAGACCCGGAGGGGGCGGGGTAACTGAGCAGTACTTC.

The table lists this clonotype with a few counts. This chain connects TRBV6-2 or TRBV6-3 to TRBJ1-1, with unresolved D. The germline V gene has CDR1 MNHEY and CDR2 SVGEGT. Trimming cost V 3 bases and J 0 bases, with 23 bases left between them. The length of the CDR3 is 19 residues. The CDR3, as DNA: TGTGCCAGCAGTTATTCCCCGGGAGGTATCCTAAACATGAACACTGAAGCTTTCTTT. It encodes CASSYSPGGILNMNTEAFF.

This clonotype was counted many times. The gene calls are TRBV11-2 and TRBJ2-7; D remains unclear. Per the germline V gene, CDR1 is SGHAT and CDR2 is FQNNGV. CDR3 length equals 13 residues. With 5 bases removed from V and 2 bases from J, the gap between germline ends came to 10 bases. CDR3 protein: CASSEAEPYEQYF. The CDR3 region has the DNA TGTGCCAGCAGCGAGGCAGAACCCTACGAGCAGTACTTC.

The table lists this clonotype with a few counts. A much larger clone differs by one base, so this may be a read error. This chain links TRBV7-2 with TRBJ2-1; D is possibly TRBD2 (5 bases). The J call may not be correct, given that the DNA end is closer to TRBJ2-7. This CDR3 has 14 amino acids. Germline CDR1 SGHTA, CDR2 FQGNSA. CDR3 region: CASRGRGSYNEQYF. Here the CDR3 DNA reads TGTGCCAGCAGGGGCCGGGGTTCCTACAATGAGCAGTACTTC.

V gene TRBV29-1 combines with J gene TRBJ2-2; TRBD2 aligns across 7 bases. The CDR3 is 15 residues long. CDR1 is SQVTM, CDR2 ANQGSEA, per germline. J was trimmed by 5 bases and V by 4 bases; bases with no gene match: 10. The CDR3 bases are TGCAGCGTTGTGCTCCAAGCGGGGTATACCGGGGAGCTGTTTTTT. Its protein product is CSVVLQAGYTGELFF.

This clonotype was recorded at least ten times. This chain links TRBV7-2 with TRBJ2-7; D is perhaps TRBD1 (6 bases). Trimming took 2 bases from V and 7 from J, leaving 15 bases between them. Germline CDR1 reads SGHTA; CDR2 reads FQGNSA. The CDR3 is 14 amino acids. The CDR3 sequence is CASSLLWTVGEQYF. CDR3 sequence (DNA): TGTGCCAGCAGCTTACTATGGACAGTGGGTGAGCAGTACTTC.

In its sample, this clonotype was seen many times. This chain's CDR3 is CASSAHKAGETQYF. As DNA, the CDR3 is TGTGCCAGCAGCGCCCATAAAGCAGGGGAGACCCAGTACTTC. This rearrangement joins TRBV9 to TRBJ2-5; D perhaps matches TRBD1 (5 bases). The CDR3 loop spans 14 amino acids. The V gene lost 3 bases and the J gene lost 5 bases, with 14 bases spanning the gap. Germline V gene lookup returns CDR1 SGDLS and CDR2 YYNGEE.

To note about this clonotype: This could be a read error, since a much larger clone is one nucleotide away. The rearrangement links TRBV7-2 to TRBJ2-3; weak D call: TRBD2 (6 bases). V dropped 5 bases and J dropped 5 bases, with 20 bases sitting between them. This CDR3 contains 16 residues. Germline CDR1 and CDR2: SGHTA and FQGNSA. The CDR3 DNA is TGTGCCAGCAGCCCCTCGACTAGTACGAGGGGAGATACGCAGTATTTT. It specifies CASSPSTSTRGDTQYF.

This chain links TRBV29-1 with TRBJ2-5; 12 bases agree with TRBD2. CDR1 and CDR2 (germline): SQVTM, ANQGSEA. Trimming cost V 6 bases and J 4 bases; bases outside gene matches: 6. The CDR3 is 14 residues long. Written as DNA, the CDR3 is TGCAGCGTCTCGACTAGCGGGAGAGGAGAGACCCAGTACTTC. This encodes CSVSTSGRGETQYF.

This clonotype has ten or more counts. CDR3 in amino acids: CASSVGGRKGYTF. The CDR3 DNA sequence: TGTGCCAGCAGCGTAGGGGGGCGGAAAGGCTACACCTTC. This chain uses TRBV9 with TRBJ1-2; possibly TRBD1 for D (6 bases). V shed 0 bases and J shed 8 bases, with 11 bases lying between them. Per the germline V gene, CDR1 is SGDLS and CDR2 is YYNGEE. This CDR3 is built from 13 residues. Full variable domain (outside the CDR3, taken from reference TRBV9 and TRBJ1-2): DSGVTQTPKHLITATGQRVTLRCSPRSGDLSVYWYQQSLDQGLQFLIQYYNGEERAKGNILERFSAQQFPDLHSELNLSSLELGDSALYFCASSVGGRKGYTFGSGTRLTVV.

The CDR3 region is CASSLLPFSGGYGEQFF. The CDR3 DNA reads as TGTGCCAGCAGTTTACTTCCTTTTAGCGGGGGGTACGGTGAGCAGTTCTTC. This sequence joins TRBV28 and TRBJ2-1; 10 nucleotides agree with TRBD2. Germline CDR1 is MDHEN and CDR2 is SYDVKM. Germline trimming cut 2 bases from V and 9 bases from J; bases unmatched to any gene: 13. This CDR3 comprises 17 residues.

The genes are TRBV2 and TRBJ1-1, with TRBD1 as a possible D gene (6 bases). The germline V gene has CDR1 SNHLY and CDR2 FYNNEI. CDR3 length: 16 amino acids. The V end was cut by 3 bases, the J end by 1 base, with 15 bases between. This CDR3 is CASSDIPRGKNTEAFF. Here the CDR3 DNA reads TGTGCCAGCAGTGATATTCCTAGGGGGAAGAACACTGAAGCTTTCTTT.

This rearrangement joins TRBV5-1 to TRBJ1-2; tentative D call: TRBD1 (5 bases). V lost 0 bases, J lost 4 bases, and 13 bases lay in between. Germline V gene lookup returns CDR1 SGHRS and CDR2 YFSETQ. This CDR3 spans 15 amino acids. In DNA form, the CDR3 reads TGCGCCAGCAGCTTGGATCCAGGGTTGGGCTATGGCTACACCTTC. Translation: CASSLDPGLGYGYTF.

This clonotype was seen repeatedly, ten times or more. The V gene is TRBV7-2, the J gene TRBJ1-2, with D maybe TRBD1 (5 bases). The CDR3 runs 15 residues. Germline lookup yields CDR1 SGHTA and CDR2 FQGNSA. V was cut by 5 bases and J by 6 bases, with 19 bases left in between. The CDR3: CASSPQRGRYDGYTF. The DNA of the CDR3 is TGTGCCAGCAGCCCCCAAAGGGGCAGGTACGATGGCTACACCTTC.

Many counts were recorded for this clonotype. The chain carries TRBV5-1 and TRBJ1-1, with D unclear. The CDR3 contains 13 residues. The germline V and J ends were trimmed by 5 bases and 3 bases, with 11 bases remaining between them. The germline V gene has CDR1 SGHRS and CDR2 YFSETQ. CDR3 DNA sequence: TGCGCCAGCAGTTTAAGCACGGACACTGAAGCTTTCTTT. Amino acids: CASSLSTDTEAFF.

This clonotype was seen many times. The chain is built from TRBV12-3 or TRBV12-4 and TRBJ2-7; D gene ambiguous. The CDR3 length is 11 residues. The V and J ends lost 3 bases and 6 bases respectively, with 6 bases between them. The CDR3 region has the DNA TGTGCCAGCAGTTTGGAGTCCGAGCAGTACTTC. Amino acids: CASSLESEQYF.

This clonotype came up many times. The CDR3 protein is CASSSHWGETQYF. The CDR3 coding sequence is TGTGCCAGCAGTTCGCATTGGGGAGAGACCCAGTACTTC. J is TRBJ2-5 and V is TRBV12-3 or TRBV12-4; unclear D gene. The CDR3 has 13 amino acids. V gave up 4 bases and J gave up 4 bases, with 10 bases separating them.

J is TRBJ1-2 and V is TRBV5-6; TRBD1 agrees at 8 bases. The CDR3 sequence is 19 residues long. CDR1 is SGHDT, CDR2 YYEEEE, per germline. The trim removed 5 bases at V and 3 bases at J, leaving 21 bases unmatched. CDR3 loop: CASRIYTAVRDRKYYGYTF. CDR3 nucleotides: TGTGCCAGCAGGATTTACACGGCAGTCCGGGACAGGAAGTACTATGGCTACACCTTC.

The V gene is TRBV7-2, the J gene TRBJ1-2; D is unresolved. CDR3 length: 13 residues. Germline values: CDR1 SGHTA, CDR2 FQGNSA. The ends were cut back, 3 bases at V and 8 bases at J, with 13 bases in the middle. The CDR3 coding sequence is TGTGCCAGCAGCTTCTCGGGAGGAAAAGGCTACACCTTC. Amino acids: CASSFSGGKGYTF.

Comment on this clonotype: A much larger clone is a single base away; this may be a read error. The CDR3 carries no conserved terminal phenylalanine or tryptophan, so it likely arises from a read error. V is TRBV7-3 and J is TRBJ2-3, with 10 bases aligning to TRBD1. Trimming cost V 4 bases and J 0 bases; bases outside gene matches: 4. Germline V gene lookup returns CDR1 SGHTA and CDR2 FQGTGA. This CDR3 is 16 amino acids long. The CDR3 loop is CASSSDRGSSTDTQYL. As DNA, the CDR3 is TGTGCCAGCAGCTCGGACAGGGGGTCTAGCACAGATACGCAGTATTTG.

This chain connects TRBV20-1 to TRBJ2-4; 7 bases are a match to TRBD1. The CDR3 consists of 13 residues. The trim removed 5 bases at V and 6 bases at J, leaving 7 bases unmatched. Germline CDR1 and CDR2: DFQATT and SNEGSKA (reference sequence). CDR3 coding DNA: TGCAGTGCTCCCTACAGACAGGGAAACATTCAGTACTTC. Its protein product is CSAPYRQGNIQYF.

In this sample, this clonotype turned up many times. The V and J genes are TRBV7-2 and TRBJ2-3; a weak D match, TRBD1 (6 bases). The CDR3 is 18 amino acids. Deletions cut 4 bases from V and 0 bases from J, with 20 bases between. Germline CDR1 reads SGHTA; CDR2 reads FQGNSA. CDR3 in amino acids: CASSSWGQFVSSTDTQYF. CDR3 DNA: TGTGCCAGCAGCTCCTGGGGGCAGTTCGTTTCTAGCACAGATACGCAGTATTTT.

As regards this clonotype: This may stem from a read error, because a much larger clone lies one nucleotide away. The chain employs TRBV20-1 and TRBJ2-5; D is uncertain. Germline loops: CDR1 DFQATT, CDR2 SNEGSKA (reference sequence). The V end lost 1 base, the J end lost 1 base, and 13 bases lay between the germline ends. The CDR3 spans 15 residues. This CDR3 reads CSARAPTTTQETQYF. The CDR3 DNA is TGCAGTGCTAGAGCGCCCACAACCACCCAAGAGACCCAGTACTTC.